The clone carrying this T cell receptor beta chain appeared many times. Its target is not known. These data belong to a study of T-cell memory formation after mild COVID-19. Study findings and constraints: Contracting CD4+ clones were located mainly in CM and EM, and CD8+ clones in EMRA. For second-wave clones that peaked at day 37, SARS-CoV-2 specificity went unverified.

5'RACE primed at constant segments yielded TCR alpha and TCR beta cDNA libraries bearing sample barcodes and UMIs. TCRdb independently ran MiXCR on the 5' RACE reads; one entry per CDR3 protein. The sample records roughly 200,000 distinct CDR3 sequences, around 9.5% being singletons. The length of the CDR3 is 14 residues. CDR1 is DFQATT, CDR2 SNEGSKA, per germline (reference sequence). The V and J ends lost 6 bases and 2 bases respectively, with 16 bases between them. The receptor was isolated from a man between 18 and 35 years old who had mild COVID-19 (a few samples of this study predate the infection). Cell type and time point are not known. V gene TRBV20-1 combines with J gene TRBJ2-5; D call uncertain. Sequences were obtained from PBMCs or a T cell subset sorted from them (not recorded which). The CDR3, as DNA: TGCAGTGCCGTGCCCCCTTTTCCTCAAGAGACCCAGTACTTC. It specifies CSAVPPFPQETQYF.